This T cell receptor beta chain was found in a study of blood T cells in healthy people across ages. Overall study findings and caveats: Significant beta diversity loss was already apparent by age roughly 44, declining roughly linearly. No one knew whether donors had CMV, which possibly confounded expanded clonotype changes.

Together with a sample-barcoded 5' primer, a J-beta primer mix was included in a second PCR lasting about 7 to 11 cycles. Sequencing yielded, for each sample, at least 3 million paired-end reads carrying CDR3. TCRdb fed the 5' RACE reads into MiXCR, producing one record per CDR3 protein. The sample has around 2 million distinct CDR3 sequences, around 42% seen once. About this clonotype: Its antigen is unknown.

The CDR3 is 15 residues long. Trimming stripped 1 base from V and 4 bases from J, with 13 bases between. Germline V gene data show CDR1 as SGHTA and CDR2 as FQGNSA. The authors isolated at least 6 million PBMCs per sample. The TCR comes from a human donor in good health. The sample was blood. The rearrangement uses TRBV7-2 and TRBJ2-5; TRBD1 or TRBD2 may be the D gene (6 bases each). CDR3: CASSLVPGGGETQYF. Written as DNA, the CDR3 is TGTGCCAGCAGCTTAGTACCCGGGGGCGGAGAGACCCAGTACTTC.